This T cell receptor beta chain was identified in a study of blood T cell repertoires in COVID-19. Study-wide context: Donors in the United States, Italy and Spain gave samples during acute or convalescent COVID-19.

Germline V lookup: CDR1 LGHDT, CDR2 YNNKEL (reference sequence). CDR3 length: 17 residues. The V and J ends lost 0 bases and 4 bases, in that order; junction bases with no gene match: 9. Generated by immunoSEQ multiplex PCR, the TCRdb table keeps only in-frame clones and is missing some. The table includes roughly 120,000 clones, around nine tenths detected once. The TCR sequence derives from a woman in her forties or fifties with active or convalescent COVID-19. The sample comprised peripheral blood. The chain joins TRBV3-1 (or the pseudogene TRBV3-2) to TRBJ2-5; TRBD1 matches 9 bases. The CDR3: CASSQDFGDRASETQYF. DNA of the CDR3: TGTGCCAGCAGCCAAGATTTTGGGGACAGGGCCTCAGAGACCCAGTACTTC.